This T cell receptor (beta chain) originates from a study of blood T cell repertoires in COVID-19 (dated by TCRdb to 2020 to 2022). With regard to the full study: The collaborator samples originated in the United States, Italy and Spain and spanned the acute and convalescent phases of COVID-19. Samples came from the ongoing ImmuneRACE study (first 160 participants) plus 1,254 subjects from 6 global collaborators. Sample metadata almost always included a de-identified subject ID, COVID-19 status, age in years and sex. Subjects who had been exposed to COVID-19, were actively infected with it, or had recovered from it provided the deeply sampled blood TCRbeta repertoires that made up the dataset. The repertoires were released in a freely available public database meant as a resource for research on the immune response to SARS-CoV-2. The prospective study material was composed of cDNA or gDNA derived from T cells, B-cell-depleted T cells, or PBMCs. Where HLA class I and class II types were available, the types were taken from metadata supplied by the sample provider, not from assay-based typing. Broader findings and caveats from the paper: The amount of clinical and demographic metadata varied by source and participant and was provided uncurated.

Participants in the prospective study were aged roughly 18 to 95 years, lived in over 20 United States geographic areas, and enrolled through a virtual design. Cohort assignment in the prospective study relied on participant-reported clinical history from a screening survey and a study questionnaire. ImmuneRACE Cohort 3 recovered participants were defined by two consecutive negative NP/OP PCR tests, healthcare professional clearance, or symptom resolution. In the prospective study, mobile phlebotomists collected whole blood, serum and a nasopharyngeal or oropharyngeal swab from each participant. Prospective study participants could optionally give additional blood draws and questionnaires over an approximately two-month period. Before DNA extraction, prospective study blood samples were shipped either frozen or at room temperature. The trim is 2 bases for V and 2 bases for J, with a gap of 11 bases between the germline ends. CDR1 and CDR2 are read off the germline V gene as SGHAT and FQNNGV. Reading from cysteine to phenylalanine, the CDR3 counts 15 amino acids. Of the read, only the CDR3 DNA is kept; its 45 bases are in frame from base 1.

Notes on this clone: Its antigen target is currently unknown. Base qualities were left out, and no much larger clone turns up one base away.

TCRbeta CDR3 regions were amplified from genomic DNA by means of the immunoSEQ Assay, a bias-controlled multiplex PCR. The paper's data handling went like this. The number of nucleated cells in each sample was estimated by amplification of reference gene primers within the assay. To quantify the absolute abundance of each unique TCRbeta CDR3 rearrangement, sequence reads were collapsed and filtered. For each sample, productive Simpson clonality was calculated by taking the square root of Simpson's diversity index across productive rearrangements. TCRdb took over this immuneACCESS table, retaining in-frame rearrangements with V and J assigned. Such tables are incomplete; in checked studies, under half of the missing clones stem from an unresolved V gene, and the remainder is unexplained. V and J calls plus clone size are reproduced from that table; the DNA served to infer D and trimming. This sample has roughly 300,000 clones in its table, and 70% to 90% of those were observed once. Around 5.9% of the sample lies in the top ten.

This receptor was identified in a woman in her 30s who had recovered from COVID-19. The sample was PBMCs or T cells enriched from blood (not recorded which). This chain joins TRBV11-2 to TRBJ2-3; 6 matching bases give a weak D call of TRBD1. CDR3 loop: CASSLTRGDTDTQYF. The nucleotide sequence reads TGTGCCAGCAGCTTAACCAGGGGCGACACAGATACGCAGTATTTT.